The 16 T cell receptor beta chains listed next were all sequenced from one sample in a study of blood T cell repertoires in COVID-19. Data came from immunoSEQ multiplex PCR; TCRdb stores just in-frame clones and leaves some out. This sample carries 140,000 to 150,000 clones, roughly 84% of them seen once, and the ten largest clones take 10%. Sequenced material: peripheral blood. The receptors originated from a man in his fifties or sixties with active or convalescent COVID-19.

Regarding this clone: Other DNA variants within this sample encode the same CDR3. The V and J genes are TRBV19 and TRBJ2-1, with TRBD1 as a possible D gene (6 bases). The CDR3 runs 13 residues. The V gene lost 6 bases and the J gene lost 3 bases, with 9 bases spanning the gap. CDR1 is LNHDA, CDR2 SQIVND, per germline (reference sequence). CDR3 in DNA: TGTGCCAGTAGCCTGGACAGCTACAATGAGCAGTTCTTC. It codes for CASSLDSYNEQFF.

The V and J genes are TRBV24-1 and TRBJ2-1; 10 nucleotides match TRBD1. Per germline, CDR1 KGHDR and CDR2 SFDVKD. The CDR3 totals 16 residues. V shed 4 bases and J 1 base; nucleotides not matched to a gene: 3. CDR3 coding DNA: TGTGCCACCAGTGACAGGACAGGGGGTTCCTACAATGAGCAGTTCTTC. This gives the protein CATSDRTGGSYNEQFF.

The DNA of the CDR3 is TGCGCCAGCATAATAGCGGGAGGGAGTGAGCAGTTCTTC. This encodes CASIIAGGSEQFF. The rearrangement uses TRBV5-1 and TRBJ2-1; TRBD2 aligns across 11 bases. With V trimmed by 6 bases and J by 9 bases, 5 bases remained unmatched. This CDR3 is 13 amino acids long. Germline V gene sequence: CDR1 SGHRS, CDR2 YFSETQ. The full variable domain, with the rest looked up from reference TRBV5-1 and TRBJ2-1, is KAGVTQTPRYLIKTRGQQVTLSCSPISGHRSVSWYQQTPGQGLQFLFEYFSETQRNKGNFPGRFSGRQFSNSRSEMNVSTLELGDSALYLCASIIAGGSEQFFGPGTRLTVL.

In this sample, this clone turned up once. The genes are TRBV7-8 and TRBJ2-2; tentative D call: TRBD2 (5 bases). This CDR3 has 14 residues. Trimming took off 5 bases at V and 8 bases at J, with 15 bases between the two ends. Germline CDR1 is SGHVS and CDR2 is FQNEAQ. CDR3 in DNA: TGTGCCAGCAGCCCCATCGGTAGCGTGGGGGAGCTGTTTTTT. It translates to CASSPIGSVGELFF.

The rearrangement uses TRBV7-2 and TRBJ1-2; the match to TRBD1 covers 7 bases. The germline CDR1 and CDR2 sequences are SGHTA and FQGNSA. V was pared by 5 bases and J by 2 bases, with 11 bases of the junction left unmatched. This CDR3 is built from 16 residues. CDR3 coding DNA: TGTGCCAGCAGCCACGTAAAACCGACAGGGAACTATGGCTACACCTTC. This gives the protein CASSHVKPTGNYGYTF.

This chain uses TRBV2 with TRBJ2-3, with D possibly TRBD2 on 5 matching bases. The CDR3 spans 15 residues. V shed 2 bases and J shed 2 bases, with 11 bases lying between them. Germline V lookup: CDR1 SNHLY, CDR2 FYNNEI. The CDR3 nucleotides are TGTGCCAGCAGTGAACGGAGGCAGTCCACAGATACGCAGTATTTT. It translates to CASSERRQSTDTQYF.

There are a few counts of this clone. This sequence joins TRBV3-1 (or the pseudogene TRBV3-2) and TRBJ2-5, with TRBD2 matching over 7 bases. CDR1 and CDR2 (germline): LGHDT, YNNKEL (reference sequence). The V gene end was trimmed by 4 bases and the J gene end by 7 bases; junction bases not matched to a gene: 9. The CDR3 spans 14 residues. CDR3 nucleotide sequence: TGTGCCAGCAGCCCTTACACTAGCGTGGGGACCCAGTACTTC. Translating it yields CASSPYTSVGTQYF.

The V call is TRBV12-1, the J call TRBJ2-7; the table's D call, TRBD2, has no DNA check behind it. TRBV12-1 is a listed pseudogene. CDR3 length: 14 residues. CDR3 sequence reads: CASSSTTTAYEQYV. DNA of the CDR3: TGTGCCAGCAGCTCTACAACTACCGCCTACGAGCAGTACGTC.

The chain couples TRBV9 to TRBJ2-5, with D hard to call. Germline values: CDR1 SGDLS, CDR2 YYNGEE. V was trimmed by 0 bases and J by 5 bases, leaving 5 bases between them. The CDR3 sequence is 12 residues long. CDR3 loop: CASSVAGETQYF. In DNA form, the CDR3 reads TGTGCCAGCAGCGTAGCCGGTGAGACCCAGTACTTC.

The chain couples TRBV6-5 to TRBJ2-7; D is unresolved. The CDR3 is made up of 11 amino acids. In germline, CDR1 is MNHEY, CDR2 SVGAGI. Trimming stripped 6 bases from V and 0 bases from J, with 3 bases between. The CDR3 DNA follows: TGTGCCAGCAGCCGCTCCTACGAGCAGTACGTC. It encodes CASSRSYEQYV.

This chain links TRBV6-5 with TRBJ2-1; 8 bases line up with TRBD2. The V segment lost 5 bases and the J segment 3 bases; nucleotides outside the gene matches: 6. CDR1 MNHEY and CDR2 SVGAGI come from the germline V gene. The CDR3 totals 15 residues. As DNA, the CDR3 is TGTGCCAGCAGTATAAGCGGGAGAAGCTACAATGAGCAGTTCTTC. Translated: CASSISGRSYNEQFF.

The chain links TRBV27 to TRBJ2-3; 7 nucleotides line up with TRBD2. The ends lost 4 bases at V and 2 bases at J; junction bases unmatched: 15. The CDR3 is made up of 18 amino acids. CDR1 is MNHEY and CDR2 is SMNVEV in the germline V gene (reference sequence). CDR3 in amino acids: CASSSRHTRGDYTDTQYF. The CDR3 DNA reads as TGTGCCAGCAGTTCTCGCCATACTAGAGGGGACTACACAGATACGCAGTATTTT.

This chain links TRBV7-9 with TRBJ2-3, with TRBD2 matching 12 bases. The CDR3 loop spans 16 amino acids. V lost 4 bases to trimming and J lost 3 bases; unmatched junction nucleotides: 5. Per germline, CDR1 SEHNR and CDR2 FQNEAQ (reference sequence). Here the CDR3 DNA reads TGTGCCAGCAGCTCTAGCGGGAGGGCCAGGACAGATACGCAGTATTTT. Its protein product is CASSSSGRARTDTQYF.

This clone has more than one count but fewer than ten. The rearrangement joins TRBV7-2 to TRBJ1-2; weak D call: TRBD1 (5 bases). CDR3 length equals 15 residues. Germline loops: CDR1 SGHTA, CDR2 FQGNSA. V lost 0 bases and J 6 bases, leaving 14 bases between the germline ends. The CDR3 DNA is TGTGCCAGCAGCTTAGCGGGTGGGGGGTTGGATGGCTACACCTTC. Translated: CASSLAGGGLDGYTF.

The gene calls are TRBV19 and TRBJ1-1; the match to TRBD1 covers 9 bases. The CDR3 is 15 residues long. V gave up 4 bases and J gave up 5 bases; unmatched junction bases: 8. Per the germline V gene, CDR1 is LNHDA and CDR2 is SQIVND (reference sequence). The CDR3, as DNA: TGTGCCAGTAGTAGGCCCGGGACAGGGAGTACTGAAGCTTTCTTT. It yields the protein CASSRPGTGSTEAFF.

The J gene is TRBJ2-3, the V gene TRBV11-3; 10 bases are shared with TRBD1. Looked up from germline, CDR1 is SGHNT and CDR2 is YENEEA. The junction had 6 bases not matched to a gene; V was cut back by 3 bases and J by 3 bases. CDR3 length: 16 amino acids. Here the CDR3 DNA reads TGTGCCAGCAGCTTCTCCCTGGGACAGGGGACAGATACGCAGTATTTT. This codes for CASSFSLGQGTDTQYF.